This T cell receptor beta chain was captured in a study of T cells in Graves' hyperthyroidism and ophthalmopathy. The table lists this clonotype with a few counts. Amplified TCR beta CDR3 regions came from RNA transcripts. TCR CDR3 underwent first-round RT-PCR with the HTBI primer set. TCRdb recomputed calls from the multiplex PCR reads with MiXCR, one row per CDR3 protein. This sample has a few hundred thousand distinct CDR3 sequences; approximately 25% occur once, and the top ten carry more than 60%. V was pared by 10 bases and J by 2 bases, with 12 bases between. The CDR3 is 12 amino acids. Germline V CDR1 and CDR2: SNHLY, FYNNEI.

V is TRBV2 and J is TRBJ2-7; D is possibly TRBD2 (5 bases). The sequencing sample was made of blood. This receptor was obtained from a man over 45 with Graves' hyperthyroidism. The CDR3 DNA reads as TGTGCCACCGGGAACACCGCCTACGAGCAGTACTTC. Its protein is CATGNTAYEQYF.